What follows are 29 T cell receptor beta chains derived from one specimen sequenced in a study of shared clonotypes between healthy human individuals. Produced via immunoSEQ multiplex PCR; TCRdb's table is partial and in-frame only. The table records about 2.3 million clones, 92% of them present only once. Material for sequencing was naive CD4+ T cells from PBMCs. Subset denoted: CD45RA+ positively selected. These receptors came from a man younger than 35 in good health. Some clones in this sample may be carry-over from other donors' samples.

Concerning this clone: The same CDR3 is also encoded by other DNA sequences in this sample. V gene TRBV6-5 combines with J gene TRBJ2-7; D call uncertain. V lost 2 bases and J lost 1, with 6 bases in between. The CDR3 contains 13 residues. Germline CDR1 and CDR2: MNHEY and SVGAGI. CDR3 bases: TGTGCCAGCAGTTACAGCAGATCCTACGAGCAGTACTTC. Amino acid sequence: CASSYSRSYEQYF.

The chain has TRBV4-1 and TRBJ1-3; D ambiguous. The CDR3 has 15 amino acids. V was shortened by 1 base and J by 0 bases, with 7 bases between the two germline ends. The germline CDR1 and CDR2 sequences are MGHRA and YSYEKL. The CDR3 nucleotides are TGCGCCAGCAGCCAAGTCCAGACCTCTGGAAACACCATATATTTT. Translation gives CASSQVQTSGNTIYF.

J is TRBJ1-1 and V is TRBV28; TRBD1 matches at 7 bases. The germline V gene has CDR1 MDHEN and CDR2 SYDVKM. The CDR3 extends over 12 amino acids. J was trimmed by 9 bases and V by 7 bases; bases with no gene match: 8. CDR3 protein: CASTLNRGQAFF. The CDR3 DNA reads as TGTGCCAGCACCCTGAACAGGGGACAAGCTTTCTTT.

This chain uses TRBV9 with TRBJ1-2, with 10 bases identical to TRBD1. The CDR3 consists of 14 residues. V dropped 6 bases and J dropped 6; count of bases not matched to a gene: 8. The germline gives CDR1 SGDLS, CDR2 YYNGEE. The CDR3, as DNA: TGTGCCAGCACCACAACCGGGACAGGGGATGGCTACACCTTC. This gives the protein CASTTTGTGDGYTF.

The chain combines TRBV4-2 with TRBJ1-1; D not certain. This CDR3 region has 13 residues. Germline loops: CDR1 LGHNA, CDR2 YNFKEQ. V dropped 0 bases and J dropped 8 bases, with 10 bases sitting between them. The DNA for the CDR3 is TGTGCCAGCAGCCAAGAAGTGGGGAGAGAAGCTTTCTTT. This codes for CASSQEVGREAFF.

This sequence joins TRBV28 and TRBJ2-5; 7 nucleotides agree with TRBD2. Germline V gene lookup returns CDR1 MDHEN and CDR2 SYDVKM. V gave up 2 bases and J gave up 5 bases; unmatched junction bases: 14. The CDR3 contains 17 residues. In nucleotides, the CDR3 is TGTGCCAGCAGTTTACCCTCTAATCCCGGGGGGTACGAGACCCAGTACTTC. It is translated as CASSLPSNPGGYETQYF.

The chain joins TRBV25-1 to TRBJ2-7; the match to TRBD1 covers 9 bases. Per germline, CDR1 MGHDK and CDR2 SYGVNS. J gave up 0 bases and V 5 bases, and 5 bases lay outside the gene matches. The CDR3 is made up of 15 amino acids. The DNA for the CDR3 is TGTGCCAGCAGTCAACCGGGACAGGGCTCCTACGAGCAGTACTTC. It specifies CASSQPGQGSYEQYF.

The count of this clone is one. The chain links TRBV19 to TRBJ2-7; the D gene is possibly TRBD1 (5 bases). The V and J ends lost 4 bases and 2 bases respectively, with 9 bases between them. The CDR3 consists of 13 residues. The V gene's germline CDR1 is LNHDA and CDR2 SQIVND (reference sequence). Here the CDR3 DNA reads TGTGCCAGTAGTACCGAGACAGCCTACGAGCAGTACTTC. Translated, it gives CASSTETAYEQYF.

This rearrangement joins TRBV4-1 to TRBJ2-1; 9 nucleotides align to TRBD2. Germline-derived CDR1 and CDR2 are MGHRA and YSYEKL. The trim removed 2 bases at V and 1 base at J, leaving 6 bases unmatched. This CDR3 spans 17 amino acids. The chain's CDR3 is CASSQSPSGVSYNEQFF. CDR3 coding DNA: TGCGCCAGCAGCCAATCCCCTAGCGGGGTGTCCTACAATGAGCAGTTCTTC.

The chain has TRBV29-1 and TRBJ1-5, with TRBD1 as a possible D gene (5 bases). Trimming left V 4 bases short and J 0 bases short, with 13 bases between. CDR1 is SQVTM, CDR2 ANQGSEA, per germline. The CDR3 loop spans 15 amino acids. CDR3 in DNA: TGCAGCGTTGGAGAGGGGAAGGTTAGCAATCAGCCCCAGCATTTT. Its protein is CSVGEGKVSNQPQHF.

The chain combines TRBV19 with TRBJ1-1; 8 bases are shared with TRBD1. Germline assignment: CDR1 LNHDA and CDR2 SQIVND (reference sequence). Losses at the gene ends were 2 bases for V and 4 bases for J; bases not matched to a gene: 6. This CDR3 spans 15 amino acids. Here the CDR3 DNA reads TGTGCCAGTAGTATATCAGGAACAGGGGGCACTGAAGCTTTCTTT. Encoded protein: CASSISGTGGTEAFF.

This chain joins TRBV7-2 and TRBJ2-5; TRBD1 is a possible D gene (5 bases). Germline V CDR1 and CDR2: SGHTA, FQGNSA. CDR3 size: 14 residues. Trimming removed 4 bases at V and 7 bases at J, with 16 bases between. CDR3 region: CASSSHADTGTQYF. The DNA of the CDR3 is TGTGCCAGCAGCTCCCACGCGGACACAGGGACCCAGTACTTC.

The chain carries TRBV12-2 and TRBJ2-3. TRBV12-2 counts as a pseudogene. The CDR3 sequence is 19 residues long. The CDR3, as DNA: TGTGCAAGTCGCTTAGCGTCCTTGACCGGGACCCATAGCACAGATACGCAGTATTTT. As protein: CASRLASLTGTHSTDTQYF.

The genes are TRBV28 and TRBJ1-5, with a tentative D call TRBD1 (5 bases). The CDR3 runs to 16 residues. Germline loops: CDR1 MDHEN, CDR2 SYDVKM. V lost 5 bases to trimming and J lost 2 bases, with 16 bases between them. CDR3 DNA: TGTGCCAGCAGTCCACTGGTCCAGGGAGGCAATCAGCCCCAGCATTTT. It translates to CASSPLVQGGNQPQHF.

This rearrangement joins TRBV11-2 to TRBJ2-7; the match to TRBD1 covers 9 bases. V was clipped by 4 bases and J by 3 bases; unmatched bases: 7. This CDR3 contains 15 residues. Germline V gives CDR1 SGHAT, CDR2 FQNNGV. The CDR3: CASSSYRDRDYEQYF. Written as DNA, the CDR3 is TGTGCCAGCAGCTCCTACCGGGACAGGGACTACGAGCAGTACTTC.

The rearrangement joins TRBV7-9 to TRBJ1-2; unclear D gene. The CDR3 extends over 14 amino acids. Per germline, CDR1 SEHNR and CDR2 FQNEAQ (reference sequence). V lost 5 bases and J lost 7, with 17 bases in between. In DNA form, the CDR3 reads TGTGCCAGCAGCCCACGAGGCACGCCGGGTGGCTACACCTTC. Translation gives CASSPRGTPGGYTF.

The V and J genes are TRBV7-3 and TRBJ1-1; tentatively, D is TRBD1 (6 bases). Germline assignment: CDR1 SGHTA and CDR2 FQGTGA. The CDR3 totals 14 residues. Trimming stripped 5 bases from V and 4 bases from J, with 14 bases between. This chain's CDR3 is CASSPRGGGTEAFF. CDR3 in DNA: TGTGCCAGCAGCCCACGAGGAGGGGGCACTGAAGCTTTCTTT.

The rearrangement joins TRBV5-1 to TRBJ2-1; D unclear. This CDR3 is 14 amino acids long. The germline V and J ends were trimmed by 4 bases and 8 bases, with 16 bases remaining between them. CDR1 is SGHRS, CDR2 YFSETQ, per germline. CDR3: CASSPLGSLDEQFF. The CDR3 DNA follows: TGCGCCAGCAGCCCGTTAGGAAGTCTGGATGAGCAGTTCTTC.

DNA of the CDR3: TGTGCCAGCAGTTTTAGGCAGGAGTCCTACGAGCAGTACTTC. Translation: CASSFRQESYEQYF. The genes are TRBV27 and TRBJ2-7; D is undetermined. This CDR3 is built from 14 residues. Germline V gives CDR1 MNHEY, CDR2 SMNVEV (reference sequence). Trimming stripped 3 bases from V and 1 base from J, with 10 bases between.

The chain joins TRBV7-2 to TRBJ1-3, with a possible D match to TRBD1 (5 bases). Trimming pared 3 bases from V and 0 bases from J, leaving 9 bases between. This CDR3 comprises 15 residues. Germline V lookup: CDR1 SGHTA, CDR2 FQGNSA. The CDR3 sequence is CASSLPGASGNTIYF. The CDR3 bases are TGTGCCAGCAGCTTGCCTGGGGCCTCTGGAAACACCATATATTTT.

The CDR3 sequence is CASNRGSTHEQYF. The CDR3 nucleotides are TGTGCCAGCAATCGGGGCTCGACCCACGAGCAGTACTTC. The chain couples TRBV28 to TRBJ2-7, with D possibly being TRBD1 or TRBD2 (5 bases each). V was cut by 7 bases and J by 5 bases, with 15 bases left in between. CDR1 MDHEN and CDR2 SYDVKM come from the germline V gene. The CDR3 is 13 residues long.

V is TRBV11-2 and J is TRBJ1-5; D is undetermined. Germline V gene data show CDR1 as SGHAT and CDR2 as FQNNGV. Trimming cost V 5 bases and J 2 bases, with 7 bases left between them. CDR3 length: 13 amino acids. The CDR3 DNA reads TGTGCCAGCAGCCCTAACCGCAATCAGCCCCAGCATTTT. It translates to CASSPNRNQPQHF.

The chain employs TRBV4-1 and TRBJ2-1, with D unclear. Germline CDR1 MGHRA, CDR2 YSYEKL. This CDR3 has 12 amino acids. Between the trimmed V and J ends, which lost 5 bases and 1 base, there was a span of 3 bases. CDR3 region: CASSESYNEQFF. The CDR3 region has the DNA TGCGCCAGCAGCGAATCCTACAATGAGCAGTTCTTC.

This clone has only a few counts. The V gene is TRBV6-5, the J gene TRBJ1-2, with 10 bases fitting TRBD1. The V and J ends lost 6 bases and 7 bases, in that order; junction bases with no gene match: 8. The CDR3 loop spans 14 amino acids. Germline CDR1 is MNHEY and CDR2 is SVGAGI. In DNA form, the CDR3 reads TGTGCCAGCAGAAGGACAGGGGGGAGAATTGGCTACACCTTC. Amino acids: CASRRTGGRIGYTF.

J is TRBJ1-1 and V is TRBV18; D might be TRBD1 (5 bases). This CDR3 spans 15 amino acids. V was pared by 1 base and J by 5 bases, with 14 bases between. In germline, CDR1 is KGHSH, CDR2 LQKENI. The CDR3 DNA reads as TGTGCCAGCTCACCACAGGGGTCCCTGGGGACTGAAGCTTTCTTT. It is translated as CASSPQGSLGTEAFF.

Regarding this clone: Additional DNA sequences in this sample encode the identical CDR3. This chain joins TRBV18 and TRBJ2-5; the D gene is possibly TRBD2 (6 bases). There are 14 residues in the CDR3. In germline, CDR1 is KGHSH, CDR2 LQKENI. V was cut by 0 bases and J by 5 bases, with 10 bases left in between. In DNA, the CDR3 is TGTGCCAGCTCACCACCGGGACTCCAGGAGACCCAGTACTTC. Its protein product is CASSPPGLQETQYF.

The chain links TRBV11-2 to TRBJ1-5; D not resolved. The CDR3 runs 13 residues. The V gene lost 6 bases and the J gene lost 0 bases, with 6 bases spanning the gap. The germline gives CDR1 SGHAT, CDR2 FQNNGV. CDR3 protein: CASSLSSNQPQHF. For the CDR3, the DNA is TGTGCCAGCAGTCTTTCTAGCAATCAGCCCCAGCATTTT.

This chain connects TRBV15 to TRBJ2-1; 7 bases fit TRBD2. The CDR3 length is 18 residues. V lost 1 base to trimming and J lost 3 bases; unmatched junction nucleotides: 12. CDR1 is LNHNV and CDR2 is YYDKDF in the germline V gene (reference sequence). The CDR3 reads CATSRGHSTSPYYNEQFF. The CDR3 DNA reads TGTGCCACCAGCAGAGGGCATTCGACTAGCCCATACTACAATGAGCAGTTCTTC.

The chain combines TRBV9 with TRBJ1-1; D possibly corresponds to TRBD1 (5 bases). Looked up from germline, CDR1 is SGDLS and CDR2 is YYNGEE. This CDR3 contains 16 residues. V lost 4 bases and J lost 0, with 16 bases in between. CDR3 sequence (DNA): TGTGCCAGCAGCTCTCTCCGGACACGACTGAACACTGAAGCTTTCTTT. As protein: CASSSLRTRLNTEAFF.